These 23 T cell receptor beta chains were sequenced from one sample in a study of regulatory T cells in long-lasting Graves disease. CDR3 regions were amplified by Arm-PCR using iRepertoire HTBI primers to build TCR beta libraries. From the multiplex PCR reads, TCRdb called clonotypes with MiXCR, one entry per CDR3 protein. The sample has some 320,000 distinct CDR3 sequences, 15% to 20% seen once; the top ten hold about 36%. Described time point: newly diagnosed GD, antithyroid drugs for less than 3 months. RNA extracted from PBMCs served as the sequencing template. The starting material was peripheral blood mononuclear cells (PBMCs), obtained at new diagnosis, from a patient treated with antithyroid drugs. The receptor source for this set is a female donor with Graves disease.

This clonotype was seen repeatedly, ten times or more. The chain has TRBV2 and TRBJ1-5; D gene unclear. The CDR3 runs 15 residues. Per germline, CDR1 SNHLY and CDR2 FYNNEI. The V end was cut by 3 bases, the J end by 3 bases, with 12 bases between. The CDR3: CASSDLDGYNQPQHF. DNA for the CDR3: TGTGCCAGCAGTGATCTGGACGGTTACAATCAGCCCCAGCATTTT.

This clonotype was seen more than once but under ten times. The chain couples TRBV27 to TRBJ1-2, with 8 bases matching TRBD1. The length of the CDR3 is 15 residues. V dropped 3 bases and J dropped 3; count of bases not matched to a gene: 6. Germline V CDR1 and CDR2: MNHEY, SMNVEV (reference sequence). CDR3 nucleotides: TGTGCCAGCAGTTTCAGGTCAGGGGGCGACTATGGCTACACCTTC. This sequence encodes CASSFRSGGDYGYTF.

This clonotype was detected many times. J is TRBJ2-2 and V is TRBV12-3 or TRBV12-4; D remains unclear. This CDR3 region has 13 residues. Trimming left V 6 bases short and J 1 base short, with 6 bases between. In DNA form, the CDR3 reads TGTGCCAGCAGCCCCGGGAACACCGGGGAGCTGTTTTTT. It is translated as CASSPGNTGELFF.

This clonotype was counted at least ten times. The rearrangement uses TRBV15 and TRBJ2-5; TRBD2 aligns across 7 bases. This CDR3 spans 16 amino acids. The junction had 9 bases not matched to a gene; V was cut back by 0 bases and J by 5 bases. The germline CDR1 and CDR2 sequences are LNHNV and YYDKDF (reference sequence). CDR3 in DNA: TGTGCCACCAGCAGAGATAGGGCTAGCGGTGCGGAGACCCAGTACTTC. It yields the protein CATSRDRASGAETQYF.

This clonotype has a count of ten or more. The chain combines TRBV5-1 with TRBJ2-7; tentatively, D is TRBD1 (6 bases). The CDR3 loop spans 14 amino acids. The germline CDR1 and CDR2 sequences are SGHRS and YFSETQ. Trimming stripped 4 bases from V and 4 bases from J, with 15 bases between. CDR3: CASSQGFGTYEQYF. As DNA, the CDR3 is TGCGCCAGCAGCCAGGGATTCGGGACATACGAGCAGTACTTC. The variable domain in full, completed from reference TRBV5-1 and TRBJ2-7, reads KAGVTQTPRYLIKTRGQQVTLSCSPISGHRSVSWYQQTPGQGLQFLFEYFSETQRNKGNFPGRFSGRQFSNSRSEMNVSTLELGDSALYLCASSQGFGTYEQYFGPGTRLTVT.

The chain recombines TRBV4-1 with TRBJ2-7; 10 bases are a match to TRBD1. V shed 0 bases and J 2 bases; nucleotides not matched to a gene: 1. Germline CDR1 reads MGHRA; CDR2 reads YSYEKL. There are 15 residues in the CDR3. CDR3 DNA sequence: TGCGCCAGCAGCCAAGAAGACAGGGGGCCCTACGAGCAGTACTTC. It translates to CASSQEDRGPYEQYF.

This clonotype has just a few counts. The chain couples TRBV18 to TRBJ2-1; D is undetermined. The CDR3 sequence is 13 residues long. CDR1 is KGHSH, CDR2 LQKENI, per germline. Trimming took 3 bases from V and 5 from J, leaving 8 bases between them. The CDR3 reads CASSPQANNEQFF. The CDR3 region has the DNA TGTGCCAGCTCACCCCAGGCCAACAATGAGCAGTTCTTC. Full variable domain (rest looked up from reference TRBV18 and TRBJ2-1): NAGVMQNPRHLVRRRGQEARLRCSPMKGHSHVYWYRQLPEEGLKFMVYLQKENIIDESGMPKERFSAEFPKEGPSILRIQQVVRGDSAAYFCASSPQANNEQFFGPGTRLTVL.

The rearrangement links TRBV2 to TRBJ2-1, with 11 bases identical to TRBD2. J gave up 7 bases and V 8 bases, and 7 bases lay outside the gene matches. The V gene's germline CDR1 is SNHLY and CDR2 FYNNEI. The CDR3 spans 14 residues. The CDR3 DNA reads as TGTGCCAGCCTGTGGGCTAGCGGGAGGAATGAGCAGTTCTTC. Residues: CASLWASGRNEQFF.

This clonotype was observed many times. CDR3 loop: CASSIRRPETQYF. In DNA form, the CDR3 reads TGTGCCAGTAGTATAAGGCGCCCAGAGACCCAGTACTTC. This rearrangement joins TRBV19 to TRBJ2-5; D unclear. V gave up 2 bases and J gave up 4 bases, with 8 bases separating them. The germline CDR1 and CDR2 sequences are LNHDA and SQIVND (reference sequence). The CDR3 consists of 13 residues.

This clonotype was picked up many times. The rearrangement links TRBV28 to TRBJ2-4; D is unresolved. CDR1 is MDHEN, CDR2 SYDVKM, per germline. With 7 bases removed from V and 0 bases from J, the gap between germline ends came to 16 bases. The CDR3 has 16 amino acids. The CDR3 is CASTSAGPGAKNIQYF. The CDR3 coding sequence is TGTGCCAGCACCTCGGCCGGACCCGGAGCCAAAAACATTCAGTACTTC.

A word on this clonotype: The CDR3 carries no conserved terminal phenylalanine or tryptophan, so it likely arises from a read error. This chain connects TRBV11-3 to TRBJ2-1; unclear D gene. Germline-derived CDR1 and CDR2 are SGHNT and YENEEA. The length of the CDR3 is 16 residues. In nucleotides, the CDR3 is TGTGCCAGCAGCTTAGGTCTTTTAGGCAGCTACAACGAGCAGTTCTCC. Residues: CASSLGLLGSYNEQFS.

This clonotype was detected many times. The chain has TRBV30 and TRBJ1-5; the D gene is possibly TRBD1 (5 bases). The CDR3 has 12 amino acids. CDR1 and CDR2 from the germline V gene are GTSNPN and SVGIG (reference sequence). Trimming pared 3 bases from V and 9 bases from J, leaving 12 bases between. The CDR3 here is CAWSTGLAPQHF. For the CDR3, the DNA is TGTGCCTGGAGCACAGGCCTCGCGCCCCAGCATTTT.

Concerning this clonotype: Just one base apart from a much larger clone, this may be a read error. The chain employs TRBV7-2 and TRBJ2-3; D possibly corresponds to TRBD2 (5 bases). The CDR3 extends over 16 amino acids. Germline loops: CDR1 SGHTA, CDR2 FQGNSA. Trimming shortened V by 7 bases and J by 3 bases, and 20 bases separated the two germline ends. The chain's CDR3 is CASTFPWEMGTDTQYF. The CDR3 DNA reads TGTGCCAGCACTTTCCCCTGGGAGATGGGGACAGATACGCAGTATTTT.

Many counts were recorded for this clonotype. The chain recombines TRBV19 with TRBJ2-3; D uncertain. The CDR3 runs to 15 residues. Germline-derived CDR1 and CDR2 are LNHDA and SQIVND (reference sequence). Trimming left V 2 bases short and J 0 bases short, with 9 bases between. Here the CDR3 DNA reads TGTGCCAGTAGTATAAGCCTAGTGAGCACAGATACGCAGTATTTT. It codes for CASSISLVSTDTQYF.

This clonotype has a single count. V gene TRBV28 combines with J gene TRBJ2-1, with 9 bases aligning to TRBD1. Trimming took 4 bases from V and 6 from J; bases not matched to a gene: 7. Germline-derived CDR1 and CDR2 are MDHEN and SYDVKM. The CDR3 runs 15 residues. The CDR3 spells CASSYLGTGINEQFF. For the CDR3, the DNA is TGTGCCAGCAGTTACCTCGGGACAGGGATCAATGAGCAGTTCTTC.

This clonotype was seen repeatedly, ten times or more. The chain employs TRBV6-5 and TRBJ2-5; a possible D gene is TRBD2 (6 bases). Trimming removed 2 bases from V and 5 bases from J, with 18 bases in between. Germline CDR1 reads MNHEY; CDR2 reads SVGAGI. This CDR3 has 16 amino acids. The CDR3 sequence: CASSYRDTYSGETQYF. The CDR3 nucleotides are TGTGCCAGCAGTTACCGCGACACCTACAGCGGGGAGACCCAGTACTTC.

This clonotype appeared many times. J is TRBJ2-2 and V is TRBV20-1, with 8 nucleotides matching TRBD1. The germline V gene encodes CDR1 DFQATT and CDR2 SNEGSKA (reference sequence). V dropped 0 bases and J dropped 4; count of bases not matched to a gene: 4. The CDR3 covers 15 residues. The CDR3: CSARDLDRGTGELFF. For the CDR3, the DNA is TGCAGTGCTAGAGATCTAGACAGGGGCACCGGGGAGCTGTTTTTT.

Ten or more counts support this clonotype. V and J are TRBV25-1 and TRBJ2-7; D assignment may be TRBD1 or TRBD2 (5 bases each). V was trimmed by 4 bases and J by 3 bases, leaving 25 bases between them. The CDR3 spans 18 residues. Germline V lookup: CDR1 MGHDK, CDR2 SYGVNS. DNA for the CDR3: TGTGCCAGCAGTGGACCGTGGGGACCCAGCGAGAGGGACTACGAGCAGTACTTC. It translates to CASSGPWGPSERDYEQYF.

The V call is TRBV7-6, the J call TRBJ2-2; the D gene could be TRBD1 or TRBD2 (6 bases each). Germline loops: CDR1 SGHVS, CDR2 FNYEAQ. This CDR3 has 16 residues. The germline V and J ends were trimmed by 3 bases and 2 bases, with 13 bases remaining between them. For the CDR3, the DNA is TGTGCCAGCAGCTTGGAGGGACAAAGAAACACCGGGGAGCTGTTTTTT. Its translation is CASSLEGQRNTGELFF.

This clonotype was picked up many times. CDR3 loop: CSAREGGPYNEQFF. In DNA, the CDR3 is TGCAGTGCTAGAGAGGGCGGGCCCTACAATGAGCAGTTCTTC. J is TRBJ2-1 and V is TRBV20-1; D is perhaps TRBD2 (5 bases). Looked up from germline, CDR1 is DFQATT and CDR2 is SNEGSKA (reference sequence). Trimming stripped 0 bases from V and 2 bases from J, with 8 bases between. This CDR3 region has 14 residues.

This clonotype occurred a few times. This chain connects TRBV19 to TRBJ1-4; D ambiguous. The CDR3 totals 14 residues. From germline, CDR1 is LNHDA and CDR2 SQIVND (reference sequence). V lost 8 bases and J 7 bases, leaving 17 bases between the germline ends. The chain's CDR3 is CASGSVEVPEKLFF. DNA of the CDR3: TGTGCCAGTGGATCAGTGGAGGTCCCTGAAAAACTGTTTTTT.

This clonotype has more than one count but fewer than ten. The gene calls are TRBV7-9 and TRBJ2-2; 15 bases line up with TRBD2. The junction had 9 bases not matched to a gene; V was cut back by 5 bases and J by 2 bases. This CDR3 contains 19 residues. The germline V gene encodes CDR1 SEHNR and CDR2 FQNEAQ (reference sequence). Here the CDR3 reads CASSPGLAGGPRNTGELFF. CDR3 DNA sequence: TGTGCCAGCAGCCCAGGACTAGCGGGAGGGCCCCGAAACACCGGGGAGCTGTTTTTT.

This clonotype was seen repeatedly, ten times or more. The chain carries TRBV6-1 and TRBJ1-1; D ambiguous. V lost 4 bases, J lost 2 bases, and 8 bases lay in between. The germline V gene encodes CDR1 MNHNS and CDR2 SASEGT. The CDR3 loop spans 13 amino acids. The DNA of the CDR3 is TGTGCCAGCAGTGTGCCGGAAAACACTGAAGCTTTCTTT. Protein product: CASSVPENTEAFF.